This entry lists 8 T cell receptor beta chains sequenced from one sample in a study of blood T cell repertoires in COVID-19. Only in-frame clones appear in the TCRdb table, and some are missing; sequencing was by immunoSEQ multiplex PCR. The table includes about 150,000 clones, about nine tenths detected once. Sequences were obtained from peripheral blood. The source of these receptors is a woman aged 70-85 years with acute or convalescent COVID-19.

This clone has only one observation. The genes are TRBV9 and TRBJ2-1; D perhaps matches TRBD2 (6 bases). The CDR3 length is 13 residues. CDR1 is SGDLS, CDR2 YYNGEE, per germline. Trimming took off 3 bases at V and 10 bases at J, with 14 bases between the two ends. The CDR3 nucleotides read TGTGCCAGCAGCGGGAGGGAGGAAGGGGAGCAGTTCTTC. Its translation is CASSGREEGEQFF.

The V gene is TRBV28, the J gene TRBJ2-2; tentative D call: TRBD1 (5 bases). Germline V gene data show CDR1 as MDHEN and CDR2 as SYDVKM. The CDR3 loop spans 16 amino acids. Trimming removed 3 bases at V and 3 bases at J, with 14 bases between. CDR3 region: CASSFQQAGYTGELFF. DNA of the CDR3: TGTGCCAGCAGTTTTCAACAGGCTGGGTACACCGGGGAGCTGTTTTTT.

The genes are TRBV27 and TRBJ1-5; a possible D gene is TRBD1 (5 bases). V was trimmed by 7 bases and J by 5 bases, leaving 18 bases between them. The CDR3 spans 15 residues. Per germline, CDR1 MNHEY and CDR2 SMNVEV (reference sequence). CDR3 protein: CASNGSREEDQPQHF. CDR3 DNA: TGTGCCAGCAACGGGTCCAGGGAAGAGGATCAGCCCCAGCATTTT.

V usage is TRBV4-1 and J usage is TRBJ2-5; 7 bases fit TRBD1. The CDR3 is made up of 15 amino acids. The germline V gene encodes CDR1 MGHRA and CDR2 YSYEKL. The junction had 11 bases not matched to a gene; V was cut back by 5 bases and J by 5 bases. This CDR3 reads CASSKNDRDLETQYF. The CDR3 DNA reads TGCGCCAGCAGCAAAAACGACAGGGACCTCGAGACCCAGTACTTC.

Points on this clone: Other DNA sequences within the sample encode an identical CDR3. The chain employs TRBV30 and TRBJ1-5; TRBD1 is a possible D gene (5 bases). Germline loops: CDR1 GTSNPN, CDR2 SVGIG (reference sequence). The CDR3 has 13 residues. With 0 bases removed from V and 2 bases from J, the gap between germline ends came to 5 bases. CDR3 sequence reads: CAWSVQGNQPQHF. The CDR3 bases are TGTGCCTGGAGTGTACAGGGCAATCAGCCCCAGCATTTT.

The V call is TRBV3-1 (or the pseudogene TRBV3-2), the J call TRBJ2-1, with D uncertain. Per the germline V gene, CDR1 is LGHDT and CDR2 is YNNKEL (reference sequence). The CDR3 is 14 residues long. The germline V and J ends were trimmed by 2 bases and 7 bases, with 12 bases remaining between them. Written as DNA, the CDR3 is TGTGCCAGCAGCCAAACTTTACAGTCTAATGAGCAGTTCTTC. Encoded protein: CASSQTLQSNEQFF.

V gene TRBV7-6 combines with J gene TRBJ1-1; TRBD1 might be the D (5 bases). Trimming cost V 0 bases and J 8 bases, with 13 bases left between them. Germline assignment: CDR1 SGHVS and CDR2 FNYEAQ. CDR3 length equals 14 residues. This CDR3 is CASSLAGGLSEAFF. CDR3 DNA sequence: TGTGCCAGCAGCTTAGCGGGGGGACTGTCGGAAGCTTTCTTT.

The chain couples TRBV13 to TRBJ1-1; no clear D gene. Germline-derived CDR1 and CDR2 are PRHDT and FYEKMQ (reference sequence). This CDR3 is 16 amino acids long. Trimming pared 8 bases from V and 0 bases from J, leaving 19 bases between. In DNA form, the CDR3 reads TGTGCCAGCGTATTCAGGTGGAGGAACATGAACACTGAAGCTTTCTTT. Translation gives CASVFRWRNMNTEAFF.